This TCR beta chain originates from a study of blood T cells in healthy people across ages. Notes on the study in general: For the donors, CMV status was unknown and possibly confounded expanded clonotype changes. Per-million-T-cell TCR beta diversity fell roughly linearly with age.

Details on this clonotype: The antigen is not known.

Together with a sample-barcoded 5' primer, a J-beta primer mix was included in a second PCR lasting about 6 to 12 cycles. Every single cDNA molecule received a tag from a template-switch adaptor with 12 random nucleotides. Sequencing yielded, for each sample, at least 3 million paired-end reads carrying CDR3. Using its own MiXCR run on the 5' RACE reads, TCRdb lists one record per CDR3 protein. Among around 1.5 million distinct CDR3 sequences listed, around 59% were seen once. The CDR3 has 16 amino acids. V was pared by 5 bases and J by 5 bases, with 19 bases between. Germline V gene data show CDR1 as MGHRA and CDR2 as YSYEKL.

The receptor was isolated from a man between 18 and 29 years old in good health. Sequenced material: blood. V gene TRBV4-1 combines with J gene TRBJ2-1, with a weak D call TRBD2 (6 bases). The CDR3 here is CASSASPGGGDNEQFF. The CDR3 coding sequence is TGCGCCAGCAGCGCCAGCCCGGGTGGCGGGGACAATGAGCAGTTCTTC.